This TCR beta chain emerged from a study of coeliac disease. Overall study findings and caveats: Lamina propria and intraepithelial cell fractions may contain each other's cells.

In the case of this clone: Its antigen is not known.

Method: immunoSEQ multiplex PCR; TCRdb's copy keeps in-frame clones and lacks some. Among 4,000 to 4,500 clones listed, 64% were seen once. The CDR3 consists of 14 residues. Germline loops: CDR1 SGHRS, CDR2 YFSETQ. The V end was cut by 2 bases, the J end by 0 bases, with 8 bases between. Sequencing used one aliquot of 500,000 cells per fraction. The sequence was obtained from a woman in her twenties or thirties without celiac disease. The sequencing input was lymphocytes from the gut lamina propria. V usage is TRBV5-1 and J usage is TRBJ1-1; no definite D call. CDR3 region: CASSFVGLNTEAFF. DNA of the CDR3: TGCGCCAGCAGCTTCGTCGGGTTGAACACTGAAGCTTTCTTT.